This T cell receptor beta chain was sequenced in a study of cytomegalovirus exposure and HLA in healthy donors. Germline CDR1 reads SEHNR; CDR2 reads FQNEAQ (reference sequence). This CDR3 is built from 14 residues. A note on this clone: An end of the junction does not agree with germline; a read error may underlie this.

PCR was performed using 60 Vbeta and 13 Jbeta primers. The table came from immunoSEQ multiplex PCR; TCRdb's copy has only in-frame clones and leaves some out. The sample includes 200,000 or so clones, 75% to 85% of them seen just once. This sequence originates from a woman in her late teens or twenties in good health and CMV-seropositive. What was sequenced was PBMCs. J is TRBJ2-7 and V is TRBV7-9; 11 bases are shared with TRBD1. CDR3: CSSSPGQGAYEQYF. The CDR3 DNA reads TGTTCCAGCAGCCCAGGACAGGGGGCTTACGAGCAGTACTTC.